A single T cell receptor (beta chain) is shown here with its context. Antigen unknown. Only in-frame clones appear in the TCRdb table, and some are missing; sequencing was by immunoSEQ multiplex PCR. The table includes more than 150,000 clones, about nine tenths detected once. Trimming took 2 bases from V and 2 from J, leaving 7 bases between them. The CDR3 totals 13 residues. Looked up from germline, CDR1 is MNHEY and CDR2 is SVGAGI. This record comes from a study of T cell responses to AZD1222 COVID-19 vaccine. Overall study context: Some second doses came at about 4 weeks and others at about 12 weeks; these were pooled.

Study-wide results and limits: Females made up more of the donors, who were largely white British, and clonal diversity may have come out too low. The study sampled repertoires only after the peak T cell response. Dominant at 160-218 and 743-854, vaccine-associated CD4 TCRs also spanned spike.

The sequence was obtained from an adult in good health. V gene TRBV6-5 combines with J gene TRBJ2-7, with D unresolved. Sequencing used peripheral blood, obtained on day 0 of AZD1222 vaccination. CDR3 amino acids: CASSYRVTYEQYF. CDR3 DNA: TGTGCCAGCAGTTACCGGGTTACCTACGAGCAGTACTTC.